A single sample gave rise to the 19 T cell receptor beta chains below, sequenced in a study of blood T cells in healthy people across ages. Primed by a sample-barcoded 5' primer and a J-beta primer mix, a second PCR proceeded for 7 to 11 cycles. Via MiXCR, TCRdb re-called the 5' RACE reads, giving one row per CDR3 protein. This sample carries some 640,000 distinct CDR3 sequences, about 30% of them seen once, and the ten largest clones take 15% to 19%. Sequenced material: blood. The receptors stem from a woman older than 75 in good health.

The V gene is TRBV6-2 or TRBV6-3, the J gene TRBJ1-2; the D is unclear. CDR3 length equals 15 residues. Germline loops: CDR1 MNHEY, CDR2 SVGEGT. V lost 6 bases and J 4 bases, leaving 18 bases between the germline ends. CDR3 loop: CASSPSQTRLYGYTF. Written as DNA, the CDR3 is TGTGCCAGCAGCCCCAGCCAAACACGGCTCTATGGCTACACCTTC.

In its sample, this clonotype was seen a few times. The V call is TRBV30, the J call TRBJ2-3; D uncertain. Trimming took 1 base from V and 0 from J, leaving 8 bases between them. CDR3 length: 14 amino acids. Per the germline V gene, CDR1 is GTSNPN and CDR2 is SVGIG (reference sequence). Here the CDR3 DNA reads TGTGCCTGGAGTGCGTACGCTAGCACAGATACGCAGTATTTT. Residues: CAWSAYASTDTQYF. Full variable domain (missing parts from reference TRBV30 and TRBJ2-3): SQTIHQWPATLVQPVGSPLSLECTVEGTSNPNLYWYRQAAGRGLQLLFYSVGIGQISSEVPQNLSASRPQDRQFILSSKKLLLSDSGFYLCAWSAYASTDTQYFGPGTRLTVL.

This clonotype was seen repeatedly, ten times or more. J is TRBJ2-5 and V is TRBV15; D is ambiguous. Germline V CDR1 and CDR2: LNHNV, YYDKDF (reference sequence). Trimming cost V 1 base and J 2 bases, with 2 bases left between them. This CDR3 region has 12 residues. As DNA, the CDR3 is TGTGCCACCAGCAGAGTACAAGAGACCCAGTACTTC. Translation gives CATSRVQETQYF. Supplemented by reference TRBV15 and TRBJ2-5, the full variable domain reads DAMVIQNPRYQVTQFGKPVTLSCSQTLNHNVMYWYQQKSSQAPKLLFHYYDKDFNNEADTPDNFQSRRPNTSFCFLDIRSPGLGDTAMYLCATSRVQETQYFGPGTRLLVL.

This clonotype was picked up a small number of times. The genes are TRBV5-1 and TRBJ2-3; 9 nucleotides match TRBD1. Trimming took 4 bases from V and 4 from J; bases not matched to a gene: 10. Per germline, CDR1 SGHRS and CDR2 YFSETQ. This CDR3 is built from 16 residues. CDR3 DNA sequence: TGCGCCAGCAGCATAGGGACAGGGAATTTTGCAGATACGCAGTATTTT. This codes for CASSIGTGNFADTQYF.

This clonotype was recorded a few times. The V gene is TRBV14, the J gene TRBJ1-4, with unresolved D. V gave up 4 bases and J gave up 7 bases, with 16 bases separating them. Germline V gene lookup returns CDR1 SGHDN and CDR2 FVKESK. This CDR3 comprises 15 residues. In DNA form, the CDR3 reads TGTGCCAGCAGCCTTCGACACCGACGAGGTGAAAAACTGTTTTTT. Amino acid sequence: CASSLRHRRGEKLFF.

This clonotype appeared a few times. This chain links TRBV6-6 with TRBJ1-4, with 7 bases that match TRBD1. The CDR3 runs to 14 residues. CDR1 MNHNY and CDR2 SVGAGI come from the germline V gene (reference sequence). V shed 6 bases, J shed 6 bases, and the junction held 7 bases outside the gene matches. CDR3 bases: TGTGCCAGCAGCTACAGGGGTAACTATGAAAAACTGTTTTTT. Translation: CASSYRGNYEKLFF.

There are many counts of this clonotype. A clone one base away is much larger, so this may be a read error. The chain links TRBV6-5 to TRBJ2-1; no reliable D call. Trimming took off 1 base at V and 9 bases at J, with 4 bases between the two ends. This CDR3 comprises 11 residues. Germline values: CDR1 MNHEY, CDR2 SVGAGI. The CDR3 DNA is TGTGCCAGCAGTTACTGTAGTGAGCAGTTCTTC. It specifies CASSYCSEQFF.

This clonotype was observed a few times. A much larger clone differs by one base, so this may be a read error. The chain's CDR3 is CASGSIFRDGPNYGYTF. CDR3 coding DNA: TGTGCCAGCGGCTCGATATTCCGGGACGGCCCTAACTATGGCTACACCTTC. The rearrangement links TRBV7-2 to TRBJ1-2, with a possible D match to TRBD1 (5 bases). V shed 8 bases and J shed 0 bases, with 22 bases lying between them. Germline CDR1 is SGHTA and CDR2 is FQGNSA. The CDR3 is 17 residues long.

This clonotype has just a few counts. CDR3 coding DNA: TGTGCCAGCAGTGGGACAGGGGGCTATCAGCCCCAGCATTTT. Protein sequence: CASSGTGGYQPQHF. The genes are TRBV2 and TRBJ1-5, with 11 bases that match TRBD1. This CDR3 has 14 amino acids. After removal of 4 bases from V and 5 bases from J, the junction contained 1 base not matched to a gene. The germline V gene encodes CDR1 SNHLY and CDR2 FYNNEI. Using reference TRBV2 and TRBJ1-5 for the parts outside the CDR3, the full variable domain is EPEVTQTPSHQVTQMGQEVILRCVPISNHLYFYWYRQILGQKVEFLVSFYNNEISEKSEIFDDQFSVERPDGSNFTLKIRSTKLEDSAMYFCASSGTGGYQPQHFGDGTRLSIL.

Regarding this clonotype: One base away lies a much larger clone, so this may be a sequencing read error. CDR3 amino acids: CSARRVLDRGRIPSLLNEQYF. The CDR3 coding sequence is TGCAGTGCTAGAAGGGTATTGGACAGGGGGCGAATCCCATCTTTATTAAATGAGCAGTACTTC. The chain carries TRBV20-1 and TRBJ2-5, with 11 bases that match TRBD1. Trimming removed 2 bases from V and 11 bases from J; junction bases left unmatched: 31. The CDR3 consists of 21 residues. The germline gives CDR1 DFQATT, CDR2 SNEGSKA (reference sequence).

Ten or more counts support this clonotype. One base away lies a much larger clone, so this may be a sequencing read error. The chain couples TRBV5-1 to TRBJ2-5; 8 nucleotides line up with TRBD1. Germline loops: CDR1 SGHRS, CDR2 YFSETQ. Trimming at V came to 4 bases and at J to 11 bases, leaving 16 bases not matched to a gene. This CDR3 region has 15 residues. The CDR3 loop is CASSLDGQGVNEQYF. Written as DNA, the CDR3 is TGCGCCAGCAGCCTGGACGGACAGGGCGTTAATGAGCAGTACTTC.

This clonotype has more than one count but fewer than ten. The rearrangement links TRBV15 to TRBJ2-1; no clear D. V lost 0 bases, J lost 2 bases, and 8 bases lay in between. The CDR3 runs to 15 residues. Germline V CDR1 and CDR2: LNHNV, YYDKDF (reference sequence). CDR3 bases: TGTGCCACCAGCAGAGATCGGCAGGCCTACAATGAGCAGTTCTTC. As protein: CATSRDRQAYNEQFF.

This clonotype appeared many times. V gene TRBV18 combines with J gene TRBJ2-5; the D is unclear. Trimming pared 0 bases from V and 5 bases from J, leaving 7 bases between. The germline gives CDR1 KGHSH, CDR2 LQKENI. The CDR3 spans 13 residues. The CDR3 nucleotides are TGTGCCAGCTCACCACCGATGGGGGAGACCCAGTACTTC. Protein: CASSPPMGETQYF. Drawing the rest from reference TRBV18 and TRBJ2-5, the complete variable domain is NAGVMQNPRHLVRRRGQEARLRCSPMKGHSHVYWYRQLPEEGLKFMVYLQKENIIDESGMPKERFSAEFPKEGPSILRIQQVVRGDSAAYFCASSPPMGETQYFGPGTRLLVL.

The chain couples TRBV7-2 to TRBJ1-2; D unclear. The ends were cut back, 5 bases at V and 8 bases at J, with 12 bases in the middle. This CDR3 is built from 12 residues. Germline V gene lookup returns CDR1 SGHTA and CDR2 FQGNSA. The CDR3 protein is CASSPWARGYTF. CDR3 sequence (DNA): TGTGCCAGCAGCCCATGGGCGCGGGGCTACACCTTC.

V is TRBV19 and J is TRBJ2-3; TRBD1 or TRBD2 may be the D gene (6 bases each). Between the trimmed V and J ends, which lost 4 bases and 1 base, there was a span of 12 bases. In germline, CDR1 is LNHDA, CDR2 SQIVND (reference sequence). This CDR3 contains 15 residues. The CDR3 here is CASSNYGGRTDTQYF. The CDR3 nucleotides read TGTGCCAGTAGTAATTACGGGGGCCGCACAGATACGCAGTATTTT.

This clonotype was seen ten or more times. CDR3 residues: CASGQTPTNEQFF. The CDR3 bases are TGTGCCAGCGGACAAACCCCTACCAATGAGCAGTTCTTC. The chain links TRBV6-5 to TRBJ2-1, with TRBD1 as a possible D gene (5 bases). The CDR3 has 13 amino acids. Deletions cut 8 bases from V and 6 bases from J, with 14 bases between. CDR1 and CDR2 from the germline V gene are MNHEY and SVGAGI.

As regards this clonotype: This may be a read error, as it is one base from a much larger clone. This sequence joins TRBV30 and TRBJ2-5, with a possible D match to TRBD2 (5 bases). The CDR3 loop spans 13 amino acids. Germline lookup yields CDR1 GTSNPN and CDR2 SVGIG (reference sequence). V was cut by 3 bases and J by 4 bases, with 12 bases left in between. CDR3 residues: CAWSSGNSETQYF. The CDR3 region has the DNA TGTGCCTGGAGCTCCGGGAACTCAGAGACCCAGTACTTC.

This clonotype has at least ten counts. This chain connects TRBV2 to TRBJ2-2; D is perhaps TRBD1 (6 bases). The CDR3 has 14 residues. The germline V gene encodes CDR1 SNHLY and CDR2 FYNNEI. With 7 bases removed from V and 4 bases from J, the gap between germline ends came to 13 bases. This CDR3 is CASKEQGPTGELFF. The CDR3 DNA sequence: TGTGCCAGCAAGGAACAGGGACCCACCGGGGAGCTGTTTTTT. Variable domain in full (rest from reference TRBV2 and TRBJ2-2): EPEVTQTPSHQVTQMGQEVILRCVPISNHLYFYWYRQILGQKVEFLVSFYNNEISEKSEIFDDQFSVERPDGSNFTLKIRSTKLEDSAMYFCASKEQGPTGELFFGEGSRLTVL.

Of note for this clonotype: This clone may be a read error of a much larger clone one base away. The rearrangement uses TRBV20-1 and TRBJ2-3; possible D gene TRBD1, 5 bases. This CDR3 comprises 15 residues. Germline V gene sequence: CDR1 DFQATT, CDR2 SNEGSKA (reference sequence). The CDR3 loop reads CSARDESLGTGTQYF. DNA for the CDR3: TGCAGTGCTAGAGATGAGTCCCTGGGCACAGGTACGCAGTATTTT.